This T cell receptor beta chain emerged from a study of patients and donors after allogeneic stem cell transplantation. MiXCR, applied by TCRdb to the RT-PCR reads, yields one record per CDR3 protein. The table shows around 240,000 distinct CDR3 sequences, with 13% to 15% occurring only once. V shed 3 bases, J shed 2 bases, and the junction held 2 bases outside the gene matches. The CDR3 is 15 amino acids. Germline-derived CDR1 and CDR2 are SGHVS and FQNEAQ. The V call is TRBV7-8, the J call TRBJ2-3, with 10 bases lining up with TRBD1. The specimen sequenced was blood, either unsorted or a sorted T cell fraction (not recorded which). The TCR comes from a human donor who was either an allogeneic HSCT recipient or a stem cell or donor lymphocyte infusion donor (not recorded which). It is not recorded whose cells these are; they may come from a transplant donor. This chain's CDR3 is CASSLTGGPTDTQYF. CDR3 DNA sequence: TGTGCCAGCAGCTTGACAGGGGGCCCCACAGATACGCAGTATTTT.